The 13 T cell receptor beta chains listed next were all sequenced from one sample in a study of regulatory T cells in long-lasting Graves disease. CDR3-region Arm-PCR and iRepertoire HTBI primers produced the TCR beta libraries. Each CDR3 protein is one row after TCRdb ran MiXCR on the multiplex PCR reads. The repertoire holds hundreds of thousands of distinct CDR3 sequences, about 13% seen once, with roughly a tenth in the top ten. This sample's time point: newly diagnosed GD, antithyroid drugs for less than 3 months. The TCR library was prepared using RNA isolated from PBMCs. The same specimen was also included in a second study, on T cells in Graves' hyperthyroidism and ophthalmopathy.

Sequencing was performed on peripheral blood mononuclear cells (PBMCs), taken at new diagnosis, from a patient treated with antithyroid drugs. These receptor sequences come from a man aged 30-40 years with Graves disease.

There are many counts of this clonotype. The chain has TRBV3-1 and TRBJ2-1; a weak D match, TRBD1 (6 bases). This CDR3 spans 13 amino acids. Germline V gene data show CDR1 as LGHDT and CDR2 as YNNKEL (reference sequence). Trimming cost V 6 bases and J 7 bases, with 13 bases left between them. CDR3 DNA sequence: TGTGCCAGCAGGAGAGACCAGGGGAATGAGCAGTTCTTC. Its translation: CASRRDQGNEQFF.

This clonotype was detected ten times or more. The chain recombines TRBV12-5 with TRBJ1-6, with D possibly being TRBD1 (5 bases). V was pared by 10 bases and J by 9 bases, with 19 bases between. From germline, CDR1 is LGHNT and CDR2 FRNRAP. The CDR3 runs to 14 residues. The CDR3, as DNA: TGTGCTACCTCCCGGGACGGCCTAATTTCACCCCTCCACTTT. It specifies CATSRDGLISPLHF.

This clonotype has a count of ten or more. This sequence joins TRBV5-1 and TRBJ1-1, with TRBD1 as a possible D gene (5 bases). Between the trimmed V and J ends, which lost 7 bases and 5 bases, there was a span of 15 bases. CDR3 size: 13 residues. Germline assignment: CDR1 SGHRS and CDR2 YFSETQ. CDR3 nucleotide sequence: TGCGCCAGCTCGGACGGCTGGGGGACTGAAGCTTTCTTT. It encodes CASSDGWGTEAFF.

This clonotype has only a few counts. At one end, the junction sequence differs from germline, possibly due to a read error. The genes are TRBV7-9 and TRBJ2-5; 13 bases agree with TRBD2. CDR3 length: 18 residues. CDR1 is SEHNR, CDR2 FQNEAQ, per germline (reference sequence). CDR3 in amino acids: CVSSSGTSGETPRETQYF. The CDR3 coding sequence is TGTGTCAGCAGCTCCGGGACTAGCGGGGAAACACCACGGGAGACCCAGTACTTC.

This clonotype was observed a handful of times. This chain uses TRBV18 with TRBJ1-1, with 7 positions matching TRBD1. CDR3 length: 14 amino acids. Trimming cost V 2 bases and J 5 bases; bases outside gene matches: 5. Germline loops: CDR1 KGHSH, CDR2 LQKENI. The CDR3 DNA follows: TGTGCCAGCTCACCAGGCCAGACAGGGACTGAAGCTTTCTTT. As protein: CASSPGQTGTEAFF.

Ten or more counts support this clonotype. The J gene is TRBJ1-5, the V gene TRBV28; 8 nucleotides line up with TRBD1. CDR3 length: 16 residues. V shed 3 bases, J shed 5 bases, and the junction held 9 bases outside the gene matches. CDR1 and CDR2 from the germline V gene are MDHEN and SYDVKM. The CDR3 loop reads CASSFGGRGPDQPQHF. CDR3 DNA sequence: TGTGCCAGCAGTTTTGGGGGCAGGGGGCCGGATCAGCCCCAGCATTTT.

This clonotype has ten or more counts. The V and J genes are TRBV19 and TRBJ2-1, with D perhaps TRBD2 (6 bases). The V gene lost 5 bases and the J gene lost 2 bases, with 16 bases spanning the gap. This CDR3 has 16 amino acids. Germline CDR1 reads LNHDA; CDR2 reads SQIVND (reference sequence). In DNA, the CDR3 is TGTGCCAGTAGTGAGGCCGGGAGCACAACCTACAATGAGCAGTTCTTC. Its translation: CASSEAGSTTYNEQFF.

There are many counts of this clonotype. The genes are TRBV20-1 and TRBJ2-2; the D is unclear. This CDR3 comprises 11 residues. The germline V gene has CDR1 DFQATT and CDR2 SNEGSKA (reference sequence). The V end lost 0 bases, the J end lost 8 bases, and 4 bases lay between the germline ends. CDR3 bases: TGCAGTGCTAGAGATCAAGGGGAGCTGTTTTTT. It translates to CSARDQGELFF.

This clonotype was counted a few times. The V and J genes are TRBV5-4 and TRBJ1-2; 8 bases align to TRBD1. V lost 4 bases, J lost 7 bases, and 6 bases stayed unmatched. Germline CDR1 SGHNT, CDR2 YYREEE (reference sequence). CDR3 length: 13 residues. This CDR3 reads CASSRTGRSGYTF. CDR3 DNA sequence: TGTGCCAGCAGCCGGACAGGGAGGAGTGGCTACACCTTC.

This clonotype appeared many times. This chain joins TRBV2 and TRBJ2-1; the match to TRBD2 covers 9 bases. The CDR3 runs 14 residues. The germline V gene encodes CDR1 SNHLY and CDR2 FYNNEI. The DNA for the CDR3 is TGTGCTCCTATGCCTAGCGGGGCCTACAATGAGCAGTTCTTC. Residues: CAPMPSGAYNEQFF.

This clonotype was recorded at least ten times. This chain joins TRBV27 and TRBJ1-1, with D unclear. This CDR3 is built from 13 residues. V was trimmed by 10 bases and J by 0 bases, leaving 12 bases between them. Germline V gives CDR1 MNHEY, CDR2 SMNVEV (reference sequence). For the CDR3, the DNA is TGTGCCACCTCAGAACTGATGAACACTGAAGCTTTCTTT. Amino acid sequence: CATSELMNTEAFF.

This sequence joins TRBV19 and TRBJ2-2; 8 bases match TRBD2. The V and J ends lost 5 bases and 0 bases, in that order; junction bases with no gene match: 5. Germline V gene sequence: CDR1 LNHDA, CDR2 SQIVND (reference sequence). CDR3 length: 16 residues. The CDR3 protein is CASSVTSASNTGELFF. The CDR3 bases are TGTGCCAGTAGTGTGACTAGCGCCTCGAACACCGGGGAGCTGTTTTTT.

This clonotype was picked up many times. The CDR3 is CASSFQTGRAGQPQHF. CDR3 sequence (DNA): TGTGCCAGCAGCTTCCAGACAGGGAGGGCAGGTCAGCCCCAGCATTTT. This chain connects TRBV5-6 to TRBJ1-5; 7 bases align to TRBD1. CDR1 SGHDT and CDR2 YYEEEE come from the germline V gene. The CDR3 is 16 amino acids. V lost 2 bases, J lost 6 bases, and 11 bases stayed unmatched.